This T cell receptor (beta chain) originates from a study of T cell clonotyping in hematopoietic cell transplantation. Study summary: Pretransplant recipient samples were taken after cytoreduction. Regarding the study as a whole: At the given depth, recipient repertoires were over 95% de novo clonotypes. After transplant, recipient diversity fell while pathologically expanded clonotypes grew through day 180. Cells were unsorted, so CD4 and CD8 contributions were not separated.

TCRdb keeps only in-frame clones here, not all; method: immunoSEQ multiplex PCR. The table includes some 13,000 clones, approximately 88% detected once. This sample's time point: recipient sample about 28 days before transplant, after cytoreduction. In regard to this clone: Its target is unknown.

Trimming at V came to 3 bases and at J to 9 bases, leaving 11 bases not matched to a gene. Germline CDR1 is LNHDA and CDR2 is SQIVND (reference sequence). The length of the CDR3 is 15 residues. This sequence originates from a man aged 60 to 69 with acute myeloid leukemia. Some clones in this sample may be carry-over from other donors' samples. This sample comprised peripheral blood mononuclear cells, obtained before stem cell transplant. The V call is TRBV19, the J call TRBJ2-1; 7 bases map to TRBD2. Here the CDR3 DNA reads TGTGCCAGTAGTATCAGCGGGAATGGGCCCAGTGAGCAGTTCTTC. This codes for CASSISGNGPSEQFF.